These 20 T cell receptor beta chains share one sample of origin, sequenced in a study of cytomegalovirus exposure and HLA in healthy donors. Amplification used 60 Vbeta primers and 13 Jbeta primers. TCRdb keeps only in-frame clones here, not all; method: immunoSEQ multiplex PCR. Among about 110,000 clones listed, around 70% were seen once. The sample consisted of PBMCs. Receptors were obtained from a man aged 35-49 years in good health and CMV-seronegative.

The gene calls are TRBV27 and TRBJ2-3; D might be TRBD2 (6 bases). This CDR3 has 18 amino acids. Germline values: CDR1 MNHEY, CDR2 SMNVEV (reference sequence). V dropped 5 bases and J dropped 0 bases, with 21 bases sitting between them. This CDR3 is CASSLLPGLDTSTDTQYF. The CDR3 nucleotides are TGTGCCAGCAGTCTTCTCCCGGGACTCGATACGAGCACAGATACGCAGTATTTT.

This chain joins TRBV29-1 and TRBJ2-5; the match to TRBD2 covers 10 bases. Trimming took 4 bases from V and 11 from J; bases not matched to a gene: 13. Germline values: CDR1 SQVTM, CDR2 ANQGSEA. The CDR3 has 14 residues. CDR3: CSVVGSGRLWEQYF. As DNA, the CDR3 is TGCAGCGTTGTGGGTAGCGGGAGGTTGTGGGAGCAGTACTTC.

V and J are TRBV28 and TRBJ2-7, with 9 nucleotides matching TRBD1. CDR1 and CDR2 from the germline V gene are MDHEN and SYDVKM. V trimming: 6 bases; J trimming: 0 bases; junction bases outside the gene matches: 3. The CDR3 has 14 residues. The CDR3 DNA is TGTGCCAGCAGAGGACAGGGGACCTCCTACGAGCAGTACTTC. It yields the protein CASRGQGTSYEQYF.

The chain carries TRBV6-5 and TRBJ2-7; no reliable D call. Germline V lookup: CDR1 MNHEY, CDR2 SVGAGI. Trimming pared 1 base from V and 7 bases from J, leaving 5 bases between. This CDR3 is 11 amino acids long. The CDR3 DNA follows: TGTGCCAGCAGTTACTTAGAGGAGCAGTACTTC. As protein: CASSYLEEQYF.

The V and J genes are TRBV27 and TRBJ1-6; D is unresolved. The CDR3 has 15 amino acids. Per germline, CDR1 MNHEY and CDR2 SMNVEV (reference sequence). V lost 0 bases, J lost 6 bases, and 9 bases lay in between. CDR3 nucleotide sequence: TGTGCCAGCAGTTTATCTCCGTCTCTTAATTCACCCCTCCACTTT. Translated, it gives CASSLSPSLNSPLHF.

The rearrangement uses TRBV6-5 and TRBJ1-3; D unclear. The CDR3 totals 12 residues. Germline assignment: CDR1 MNHEY and CDR2 SVGAGI. The germline V and J ends were trimmed by 8 bases and 4 bases, with 9 bases remaining between them. CDR3 bases: TGTGCCAGCGGGGAGGCAGGAAACACCATATATTTT. It is translated as CASGEAGNTIYF.

The chain uses TRBV29-1 and TRBJ2-2; 7 positions match TRBD2. The CDR3 length is 14 residues. CDR1 is SQVTM and CDR2 is ANQGSEA in the germline V gene. The ends lost 4 bases at V and 5 bases at J; junction bases unmatched: 7. The CDR3 nucleotides read TGCAGCGTTGGGGGGGGGAGGGGAACCGGGGAGCTGTTTTTT. Translating gives CSVGGGRGTGELFF.

The chain uses TRBV2 and TRBJ2-7; D is undetermined. This CDR3 has 12 amino acids. V dropped 6 bases and J dropped 9 bases, with 15 bases sitting between them. The germline V gene encodes CDR1 SNHLY and CDR2 FYNNEI. The CDR3 DNA sequence: TGTGCCAGCAGCGACCCCCTTGGCGGGCAGTACTTC. Translation gives CASSDPLGGQYF.

The chain employs TRBV19 and TRBJ1-1; unclear D gene. Germline CDR1 LNHDA, CDR2 SQIVND (reference sequence). This CDR3 comprises 14 residues. The V and J ends lost 5 bases and 5 bases respectively, with 15 bases between them. This CDR3 is CASSQAFGWTEAFF. The CDR3 DNA reads TGTGCCAGTAGTCAAGCCTTCGGTTGGACTGAAGCTTTCTTT.

V and J are TRBV5-1 and TRBJ1-6, with 8 bases fitting TRBD1. V was clipped by 5 bases and J by 0 bases; unmatched bases: 10. The CDR3 consists of 18 residues. Germline V gene data show CDR1 as SGHRS and CDR2 as YFSETQ. In nucleotides, the CDR3 is TGCGCCAGCAGTCTTGGACAGGGACTCCTCTCCTATAATTCACCCCTCCACTTT. Translating it yields CASSLGQGLLSYNSPLHF.

The rearrangement links TRBV18 to TRBJ2-5; 7 bases match TRBD1. V lost 3 bases to trimming and J lost 0 bases; unmatched junction nucleotides: 4. Germline CDR1 is KGHSH and CDR2 is LQKENI. CDR3 length equals 15 residues. CDR3: CASSPSRGNQETQYF. Written as DNA, the CDR3 is TGTGCCAGCTCACCCAGCAGGGGGAACCAAGAGACCCAGTACTTC.

The chain couples TRBV2 to TRBJ2-7; perhaps TRBD2 as D (7 bases). CDR1 and CDR2 from the germline V gene are SNHLY and FYNNEI. The CDR3 loop spans 14 amino acids. Trimming pared 4 bases from V and 2 bases from J, leaving 12 bases between. The CDR3 loop reads CASSAEGGPYEQYF. In DNA, the CDR3 is TGTGCCAGCAGTGCAGAGGGGGGGCCCTACGAGCAGTACTTC.

The chain is built from TRBV11-3 and TRBJ1-1, with D hard to call. Germline-derived CDR1 and CDR2 are SGHNT and YENEEA. With 2 bases removed from V and 4 bases from J, the gap between germline ends came to 11 bases. This CDR3 spans 14 amino acids. CDR3 region: CASSLRPGSTEAFF. The CDR3, as DNA: TGTGCCAGCAGCTTACGCCCCGGGAGCACTGAAGCTTTCTTT.

The chain has TRBV7-8 and TRBJ2-3; 7 bases line up with TRBD2. The V gene end was trimmed by 5 bases and the J gene end by 6 bases; junction bases not matched to a gene: 14. The CDR3 totals 16 residues. Per the germline V gene, CDR1 is SGHVS and CDR2 is FQNEAQ. The CDR3 loop reads CASSPPWRQGGDTQYF. The CDR3 DNA reads TGTGCCAGCAGCCCCCCCTGGAGGCAGGGAGGGGATACGCAGTATTTT.

The chain combines TRBV18 with TRBJ2-2, with 8 positions matching TRBD2. The CDR3 is made up of 19 amino acids. Germline V gene lookup returns CDR1 KGHSH and CDR2 LQKENI. V was clipped by 2 bases and J by 1 base; unmatched bases: 12. CDR3 nucleotide sequence: TGTGCCAGCTCACCATCCCCCGGGAGGGCCGTCATGAACACCGGGGAGCTGTTTTTT. Protein: CASSPSPGRAVMNTGELFF.

The CDR3 loop is CASSLGPGNTIYF. CDR3 bases: TGTGCCAGCAGCCTAGGTCCTGGAAACACCATATATTTT. The J gene is TRBJ1-3, the V gene TRBV5-6; no clear D gene. The CDR3 extends over 13 amino acids. Trimming removed 4 bases from V and 2 bases from J, with 7 bases in between. Germline V CDR1 and CDR2: SGHDT, YYEEEE.

Note on this clone: At one end, the junction sequence differs from germline, possibly due to a read error. V usage is TRBV28 and J usage is TRBJ2-7; D remains ambiguous. Per germline, CDR1 MDHEN and CDR2 SYDVKM. This CDR3 spans 14 amino acids. In DNA form, the CDR3 reads TGTGCCAGCAGTTTAGTATGGAGTTCCTATGAGCAGTACTTC. As protein: CASSLVWSSYEQYF.

The chain joins TRBV29-1 to TRBJ2-1; no reliable D call. In germline, CDR1 is SQVTM, CDR2 ANQGSEA. V gave up 4 bases and J gave up 3 bases, with 4 bases separating them. CDR3 length: 11 residues. CDR3 nucleotides: TGCAGCGTTGTCAGCTACAATGAGCAGTTCTTC. It translates to CSVVSYNEQFF.

This chain uses TRBV4-1 with TRBJ2-5; 10 bases line up with TRBD2. Germline V lookup: CDR1 MGHRA, CDR2 YSYEKL. CDR3 length: 17 residues. V shed 0 bases, J shed 1 base, and the junction held 5 bases outside the gene matches. In DNA, the CDR3 is TGCGCCAGCAGCCAAGACCTGACTAGCGGGCGCCAAGAGACCCAGTACTTC. Its protein product is CASSQDLTSGRQETQYF.

The chain employs TRBV25-1 and TRBJ2-3; unclear D gene. V gave up 5 bases and J gave up 5 bases, with 11 bases separating them. The germline CDR1 and CDR2 sequences are MGHDK and SYGVNS. The CDR3 consists of 13 residues. The CDR3 loop reads CASSNINQDTQYF. As DNA, the CDR3 is TGTGCCAGCAGTAACATCAACCAAGATACGCAGTATTTT.